This entry lists 20 T cell receptor beta chains sequenced from one sample in a study of blood T cell repertoires in COVID-19. Clones were read by immunoSEQ multiplex PCR, and TCRdb kept only the in-frame ones, dropping some. The sample includes around 320,000 clones, 65% to 90% seen only once; the top ten take more than 6%. Specimen: peripheral blood. These receptors were taken from a human donor in a cohort sampled during active COVID-19.

V is TRBV7-9 and J is TRBJ1-2; D is perhaps TRBD1 (5 bases). Trimming took 5 bases from V and 1 from J, leaving 14 bases between them. The CDR3 contains 15 residues. Germline CDR1 and CDR2: SEHNR and FQNEAQ (reference sequence). The CDR3 nucleotides read TGTGCCAGCAGCCCACCGCCGACAGATAACTATGGCTACACCTTC. Protein product: CASSPPPTDNYGYTF.

CDR3 region: CAWKGQGDTGELFF. The DNA of the CDR3 is TGTGCCTGGAAGGGACAGGGCGACACCGGGGAGCTGTTTTTT. The chain joins TRBV30 to TRBJ2-2; 9 bases fit TRBD1. This CDR3 has 14 residues. V shed 4 bases, J shed 3 bases, and the junction held 3 bases outside the gene matches. CDR1 GTSNPN and CDR2 SVGIG come from the germline V gene (reference sequence).

This chain uses TRBV19 with TRBJ1-1; 8 nucleotides line up with TRBD1. Germline V CDR1 and CDR2: LNHDA, SQIVND (reference sequence). The CDR3 has 14 amino acids. With V trimmed by 6 bases and J by 1 base, 4 bases remained unmatched. Here the CDR3 reads CASRAGGTNTEAFF. CDR3 DNA sequence: TGTGCCAGTAGGGCAGGGGGCACGAACACTGAAGCTTTCTTT.

The chain recombines TRBV5-5 with TRBJ2-5; the D is unclear. The CDR3 is 16 residues long. V was clipped by 1 base and J by 5 bases, with 18 bases between them. Looked up from germline, CDR1 is SGHKS and CDR2 is YYEKEE (reference sequence). The CDR3 region has the DNA TGTGCCAGCAGCTTGTATCCACTAAGATCGGATGAGACCCAGTACTTC. This gives the protein CASSLYPLRSDETQYF.

The V and J genes are TRBV5-1 and TRBJ1-1; tentative D call: TRBD1 (5 bases). The germline CDR1 and CDR2 sequences are SGHRS and YFSETQ. The V and J ends lost 5 bases and 5 bases respectively, with 16 bases between them. CDR3 length: 14 residues. The CDR3, as DNA: TGCGCCAGCAGGGCCCCTGGGGGAGGAACTGAAGCTTTCTTT. Translated: CASRAPGGGTEAFF.

V gene TRBV5-1 combines with J gene TRBJ2-2; D is unclear. V was pared by 3 bases and J by 2 bases, with 8 bases between. Germline V gene lookup returns CDR1 SGHRS and CDR2 YFSETQ. This CDR3 comprises 14 residues. The CDR3 spells CASSSELNTGELFF. The CDR3 nucleotides read TGCGCCAGCAGCTCTGAGCTAAACACCGGGGAGCTGTTTTTT.

This chain joins TRBV30 and TRBJ1-2; D not resolved. CDR3 length equals 12 residues. V was cut by 4 bases and J by 4 bases, with 10 bases left in between. The germline CDR1 and CDR2 sequences are GTSNPN and SVGIG (reference sequence). The CDR3 sequence: CAWTPGGYGYTF. CDR3 in DNA: TGTGCCTGGACCCCAGGTGGCTATGGCTACACCTTC.

The V call is TRBV5-1, the J call TRBJ2-3; 9 nucleotides match TRBD2. The CDR3 loop spans 18 amino acids. Germline V gives CDR1 SGHRS, CDR2 YFSETQ. The J segment lost 4 bases and the V segment lost 0 bases, leaving 12 bases of the junction unmatched. Here the CDR3 DNA reads TGCGCCAGCAGCTTGGTGGCTAGCGGGGATACTGCCCCAGATACGCAGTATTTT. Translated: CASSLVASGDTAPDTQYF.

V is TRBV10-2 and J is TRBJ1-1; 7 nucleotides agree with TRBD1. The V gene end was trimmed by 4 bases and the J gene end by 3 bases; junction bases not matched to a gene: 5. Germline assignment: CDR1 WSHSY and CDR2 SAAADI. This CDR3 has 14 residues. CDR3 DNA: TGCGCCAGCAGTGGGGACAGCGACTACACTGAAGCTTTCTTT. Protein: CASSGDSDYTEAFF.

The gene calls are TRBV5-5 and TRBJ2-4, with 7 positions matching TRBD2. Germline assignment: CDR1 SGHKS and CDR2 YYEKEE (reference sequence). Trimming cost V 1 base and J 4 bases; bases outside gene matches: 8. The CDR3 has 16 residues. DNA for the CDR3: TGTGCCAGCAGCTTGTTACGCGGGGGACTTAAAAACATTCAGTACTTC. Translating gives CASSLLRGGLKNIQYF. Full variable domain (remainder filled in from reference TRBV5-5 and TRBJ2-4): DAGVTQSPTHLIKTRGQQVTLRCSPISGHKSVSWYQQVLGQGPQFIFQYYEKEERGRGNFPDRFSARQFPNYSSELNVNALLLGDSALYLCASSLLRGGLKNIQYFGAGTRLSVL.

The CDR3 spells CSASIPGTGINQPQHF. The DNA of the CDR3 is TGCAGTGCTAGTATTCCAGGGACAGGCATCAATCAGCCCCAGCATTTT. J is TRBJ1-5 and V is TRBV20-1; TRBD1 matches at 8 bases. V lost 3 bases, J lost 3 bases, and 10 bases stayed unmatched. Germline loops: CDR1 DFQATT, CDR2 SNEGSKA (reference sequence). The CDR3 is made up of 16 amino acids.

The chain couples TRBV18 to TRBJ1-1; D gene uncertain. The CDR3 spans 13 residues. The germline CDR1 and CDR2 sequences are KGHSH and LQKENI. V was cut by 3 bases and J by 7 bases, with 12 bases left in between. CDR3 region: CASSPTVNVEAFF. The CDR3 DNA sequence: TGTGCCAGCTCACCTACAGTGAATGTTGAAGCTTTCTTT.

The chain employs TRBV10-1 and TRBJ2-1, with 7 bases identical to TRBD2. This CDR3 contains 11 residues. The junction had 2 bases not matched to a gene; V was cut back by 3 bases and J by 12 bases. Germline assignment: CDR1 WNHNN and CDR2 SYGVQD (reference sequence). This CDR3 is CASSEGRGQFF. The CDR3 DNA reads as TGCGCCAGCAGTGAAGGGAGGGGGCAGTTCTTC.

This rearrangement joins TRBV5-1 to TRBJ1-1, with 11 bases aligning to TRBD1. Trimming at V came to 0 bases and at J to 1 base, leaving 8 bases not matched to a gene. Germline V gives CDR1 SGHRS, CDR2 YFSETQ. This CDR3 has 18 amino acids. CDR3 region: CASSLGPGQGVGNTEAFF. In DNA, the CDR3 is TGCGCCAGCAGCTTGGGGCCGGGACAGGGGGTCGGGAACACTGAAGCTTTCTTT.

V is TRBV4-2 and J is TRBJ2-1, with D hard to call. The length of the CDR3 is 16 residues. The germline V gene has CDR1 LGHNA and CDR2 YNFKEQ. The V end lost 1 base, the J end lost 7 bases, and 17 bases lay between the germline ends. This CDR3 is CASSQVAHSSWNEQFF. The CDR3, as DNA: TGTGCCAGCAGCCAAGTTGCCCACTCGTCTTGGAATGAGCAGTTCTTC.

The J gene is TRBJ2-5, the V gene TRBV11-3, with 7 bases that match TRBD1. Germline CDR1 SGHNT, CDR2 YENEEA. The ends lost 5 bases at V and 3 bases at J; junction bases unmatched: 6. The CDR3 contains 14 residues. CDR3 residues: CASSPRDSKETQYF. The CDR3 region has the DNA TGTGCCAGCAGCCCCCGGGACAGCAAAGAGACCCAGTACTTC.

This chain links TRBV5-1 with TRBJ2-7; 7 bases align to TRBD1. This CDR3 has 15 residues. Per the germline V gene, CDR1 is SGHRS and CDR2 is YFSETQ. The ends lost 3 bases at V and 3 bases at J; junction bases unmatched: 9. The CDR3 nucleotides are TGCGCCAGCAGCTCCGGACAGGAGACTATCTACGAGCAGTACTTC. Amino acids: CASSSGQETIYEQYF. Using reference TRBV5-1 and TRBJ2-7 for the parts outside the CDR3, the full variable domain is KAGVTQTPRYLIKTRGQQVTLSCSPISGHRSVSWYQQTPGQGLQFLFEYFSETQRNKGNFPGRFSGRQFSNSRSEMNVSTLELGDSALYLCASSSGQETIYEQYFGPGTRLTVT.

CDR3 sequence: CATMQGRGSPHEQFF. The CDR3 nucleotides are TGTGCCACCATGCAGGGTAGAGGTTCCCCCCATGAGCAGTTCTTC. The genes are TRBV24-1 and TRBJ2-1, with D maybe TRBD1 (5 bases). The CDR3 spans 15 residues. Per the germline V gene, CDR1 is KGHDR and CDR2 is SFDVKD. V shed 8 bases and J shed 8 bases, with 21 bases lying between them.

The V and J genes are TRBV18 and TRBJ2-1; tentative D call: TRBD1 (5 bases). CDR1 KGHSH and CDR2 LQKENI come from the germline V gene. The CDR3 covers 15 residues. Between the trimmed V and J ends, which lost 1 base and 8 bases, there was a span of 15 bases. The CDR3 loop reads CASSPQGPLTHEQFF. In DNA, the CDR3 is TGTGCCAGCTCACCACAGGGGCCATTGACCCATGAGCAGTTCTTC.

The J gene is TRBJ1-4, the V gene TRBV18, with a tentative D call TRBD1 (6 bases). The V and J ends lost 6 bases and 8 bases respectively, with 19 bases between them. This CDR3 contains 15 residues. Germline CDR1 is KGHSH and CDR2 is LQKENI. The CDR3 here is CASSADSALIEKLFF. CDR3 in DNA: TGTGCCAGCTCGGCGGACAGCGCCCTTATCGAAAAACTGTTTTTT.